The source of this TCR beta chain is a study of a mutant IDH1 vaccine in newly diagnosed glioma. The overall study: The treated group averaged approximately 38 years old and was roughly 60% male, approximately 38% female.

The method was immunoSEQ multiplex PCR; TCRdb's version includes in-frame clones alone and lacks a portion of them. The sample has tens of thousands of clones, 60% to 85% seen once. The V gene's germline CDR1 is LGHNA and CDR2 YSLEER. CDR3 size: 15 residues. Between the trimmed V and J ends, which lost 0 bases and 3 bases, there was a span of 12 bases. Indicated time point: baseline, week 1 (first vaccination visit). The treatment is: pre-vaccination baseline after standard-of-care therapy. Regarding the study as a whole: Among patients, roughly 93% showed immune responses induced by the vaccine.

Details on this clone: Its antigen is unknown.

This clonotype was sampled from a middle-aged man with glioma. The source material was PBMCs, sampled from a glioma patient treated with radiotherapy, temozolomide or both. The V and J genes are TRBV4-3 and TRBJ2-7; the D gene is possibly TRBD2 (7 bases). In nucleotides, the CDR3 is TGCGCCAGCAGCCAAGAGGGGAGGGGGAACTACGAGCAGTACTTC. Translating it yields CASSQEGRGNYEQYF.